This TCR beta chain is from a study of T cells in Graves' hyperthyroidism and ophthalmopathy. TCR beta CDR3 sequences were amplified from RNA transcripts. First-round RT-PCR targeting the TCR CDR3 was performed with the HTBI primer set. Each CDR3 protein is one row after TCRdb ran MiXCR on the multiplex PCR reads. Found here are 340,000 or so distinct CDR3 sequences, roughly 15% of them singletons; the top ten hold roughly 33%. The CDR3 has 18 amino acids. The ends lost 10 bases at V and 9 bases at J; junction bases unmatched: 24. Per the germline V gene, CDR1 is MNHNS and CDR2 is SASEGT. Source material for PBMCs was more than 7.5 ml fresh peripheral blood.

Material for sequencing was blood. J is TRBJ1-6 and V is TRBV6-1; 7 nucleotides match TRBD1. The receptor comes from a man aged 25 to 45 with Graves' hyperthyroidism. CDR3 nucleotides: TGTGCCACCCACAGATCCGCCAGGTCGACAGGGAATCGTTCACCCCTCCACTTT. Translation: CATHRSARSTGNRSPLHF.